This TCR beta chain was obtained from a study of CD8 T cells in ankylosing spondylitis (dated by TCRdb to about 2017). Regarding the study in general: T cell receptor beta repertoires were profiled in healthy donors and ankylosing spondylitis patients so that disease-linked TCR variants could be found. The full study cohort comprised some 27 ankylosing spondylitis patients and 85 to 120 healthy donors. Peripheral blood samples were taken, and synovial fluid was additionally collected from ankylosing spondylitis patients. What the work shows at the level of the full study, not this receptor alone: Blood from ankylosing spondylitis patients appeared to be characterized by a TCR beta motif made up of about 8 highly homologous amino acid variants. According to the report, matched synovial fluid samples from ankylosing spondylitis patients were significantly enriched for the disease-linked clones. Some TCR beta motif variants had previously been reported in synovial fluid and blood of reactive arthritis patients, which suggested common disease-initiation mechanisms. In peripheral blood, the disease-linked clones were found at relatively low frequencies and had a CD8+ phenotype.

Remarks on this clonotype: This receptor's antigen is unknown. No much larger clonotype is one base removed from it; base qualities were not supplied.

The germline V gene sets CDR1 to SNHLY and CDR2 to FYNNEI. V and J are trimmed by 8 bases and 4 bases, and the gene matches miss 5 bases of the junction. Including cysteine and phenylalanine, the CDR3 has 14 amino acids. Only CDR3 DNA is held: 42 bases, read in frame from base 1. The sequencing machine was an Illumina HiSeq 2500. TCR beta libraries were prepared by quantitative 5'-RACE with molecular barcodes. As for the authors' bioinformatics: To identify disease-linked TCR variants, a new computational method was used, one built on a probabilistic model of VDJ rearrangement. TCRdb handled the public reads itself, with Q25 trimming in fastp and clone calling in MiXCR, and kept productive beta chains. Each record represents a unique CDR3 protein, reported with the most common genes and DNA among its rows. In this record, the V and J calls reflect TCRdb's handling and not the investigators' own analysis. The sample includes roughly 130,000 distinct CDR3 sequences, with roughly 13% observed a single time. The ten largest clones represent 2.5% to 3% of the sample.

This clonotype was sampled from a female donor with ankylosing spondylitis or in good health (not recorded which). The rearrangement joined TRBV2 to TRBJ2-1; 10 bases in the junction line up with TRBD2. Sequencing was performed on blood, either unsorted or a sorted T cell fraction (not recorded which). The DNA sequence is given as TGTGCCAGCGGAGAACTAGCGGGGTACAATGAGCAGTTCTTC. Its product reads: CASGELAGYNEQFF.